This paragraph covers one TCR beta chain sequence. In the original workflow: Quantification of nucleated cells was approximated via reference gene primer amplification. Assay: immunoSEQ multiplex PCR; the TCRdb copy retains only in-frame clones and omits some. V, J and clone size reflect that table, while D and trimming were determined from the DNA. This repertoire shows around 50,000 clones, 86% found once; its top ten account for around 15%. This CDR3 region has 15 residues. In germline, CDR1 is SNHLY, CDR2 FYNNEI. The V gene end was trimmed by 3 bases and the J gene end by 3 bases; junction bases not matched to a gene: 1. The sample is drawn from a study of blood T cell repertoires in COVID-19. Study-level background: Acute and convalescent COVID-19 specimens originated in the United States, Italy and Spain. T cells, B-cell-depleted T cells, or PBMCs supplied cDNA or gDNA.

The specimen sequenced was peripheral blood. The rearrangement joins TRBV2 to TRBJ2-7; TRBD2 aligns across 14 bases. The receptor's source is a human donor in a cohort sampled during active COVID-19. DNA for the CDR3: TGTGCCAGCAGTGAGGGGACTAGCGGGGGCTACGAGCAGTACTTC. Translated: CASSEGTSGGYEQYF. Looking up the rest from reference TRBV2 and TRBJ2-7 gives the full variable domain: EPEVTQTPSHQVTQMGQEVILRCVPISNHLYFYWYRQILGQKVEFLVSFYNNEISEKSEIFDDQFSVERPDGSNFTLKIRSTKLEDSAMYFCASSEGTSGGYEQYFGPGTRLTVT.